This record covers a single TCR beta chain. This sample is drawn from a study of blood T cell repertoires in COVID-19. Study context: Spain, Italy and the United States supplied samples that represented acute and convalescent COVID-19. Sample material is recorded as cDNA or gDNA derived from T cells, B-cell-depleted T cells, or PBMCs.

In the source study's methods: The assay estimated nucleated cells by amplifying reference gene primers. Only in-frame clones appear in the TCRdb table, and some are missing; sequencing was by immunoSEQ multiplex PCR. V and J calls plus clone size are reproduced from that table; the DNA served to infer D and trimming. The data hold 200,000 to 250,000 clones, with about nine tenths observed a single time. Enrollment of patients from Seattle took place during active infection, with longitudinal follow-up. The germline V gene has CDR1 SGHRS and CDR2 YFSETQ. Trimming stripped 0 bases from V and 2 bases from J, with 9 bases between. The CDR3 has 15 residues.

The receptor's source is a man aged 50-60 years with COVID-19, enrolled during active disease. The source material was peripheral blood. The chain has TRBV5-1 and TRBJ2-1; TRBD1 is a possible D gene (5 bases). CDR3 in amino acids: CASSLEPGPYNEQFF. DNA of the CDR3: TGCGCCAGCAGCTTGGAGCCAGGGCCCTACAATGAGCAGTTCTTC.